Detailed here is one T cell receptor beta chain. Its antigen remains unidentified. One base away there is no much larger clone; base qualities are not given. The record originates from a study of T cells in Graves' hyperthyroidism and ophthalmopathy (dated by TCRdb to between 2018 and 2021). With respect to the entire study: Peripheral blood samples were taken at initial diagnosis, before any treatment was given. To identify distinguishing TCR V-J signatures, a discovery cohort of 100 patients was used, comprising 43 with Graves' ophthalmopathy and some 57 with stable Graves' hyperthyroidism. The 75 to 100 discovery patients were divided at random into training and test sets in a 7:3 ratio. In about six Graves' hyperthyroidism patients, the study also compared T-cell repertoires from thyroid tissue with T-cell repertoires from blood. Once sampling was done, hyperthyroidism patients were given methimazole at a starting dose of 30 mg daily, whereas ophthalmopathy patients were given high-dose intravenous methylprednisolone. An independent validation cohort of 18 to 20 hyperthyroidism patients and 17 patients who later progressed to ophthalmopathy tested prospective prediction of ophthalmopathy. TCR Vbeta CDR3 sequencing of 135 peripheral blood samples (under 45 ophthalmopathy, 75 to 80 hyperthyroidism and some 17 progressor patients) is reported in the paper. Overall study outcomes, separate from this receptor: A model built on a 13 V-J signature distinguished ophthalmopathy from stable hyperthyroidism, reaching around 90% sensitivity and under 84% specificity in cross-validation and 80%/75% in testing. Blood samples also contained most of the expanded thyroid clonotypes (frequency above 0.001), which suggests that blood repertoires may reflect thyroid immune responses. Sample size was not statistically predetermined, and blinding of investigators to group allocation was not performed. In validation, the model predicted progression to ophthalmopathy a median of roughly 6.1 months before onset, with roughly 70% sensitivity and roughly 73% specificity.

From cysteine to phenylalanine, the CDR3 is 11 amino acids long. Only CDR3 DNA is held: 33 bases, read in frame from base 1. V is cut by 6 bases and J by 0 bases, and the space between the germline ends is 2 bases. Stable Graves' hyperthyroidism was defined as the absence of progression to ophthalmopathy over 18 months of follow-up. Hyperthyroidism patients were newly diagnosed, had a disease duration of under 2 months, and were aged 18 to 65 years. Exclusion was applied to patients with uncontrolled infections, other autoimmune diseases, pregnancy or lactation. Diagnoses were established on the basis of clinical symptoms, serum thyroxine and TRAb, thyroid ultrasound, and orbital computed tomography. PBMCs were separated from roughly 10 ml of fresh peripheral blood using Ficoll-Paque density gradient centrifugation. Total RNA was extracted with Trizol reagent, and quality was checked on an Agilent 2100 Bioanalyzer.

The TCR beta CDR3 regions were amplified from RNA transcripts. A first-round RT-PCR of the TCR CDR3 used the HTBI primer set with the Qiagen OneStep RT-PCR kit. Libraries were constructed in a second round of multiplex PCR, after which size selection and purification were carried out. The libraries were sequenced on an Illumina HiSeq2000 using paired-end 100 bp reads. The original pipeline was this. Raw data were processed with SOAPnuke, discarding reads with adapters, uncalled bases, mean Phred below 15, or no exact constant-primer or identifier match. High-quality paired reads were merged with COPE v1.2.5, and unique nucleotide sequences were defined as clonotypes. Clonotypes were aligned to IMGT TRBV, TRBD and TRBJ reference segments using MiTCR v1.1. Only V-J combinations with frequency above 0.0001, covering 98% to 99.2% of repertoires, were analysed. The TCS score was defined as F50 (clonal expansion) divided by E x V (chaos), with BLOSUM62-based TCRdist calculated between CDR3 peptides within each V-J. Welch's t-statistics and random forest reduced around 550 V-J features to some 14, which were used in a naive Bayes classifier (R e1071). TCRdb applied fastp at Q25 and MiXCR to the public reads, then kept only in-frame beta chains. Every distinct CDR3 protein forms one entry, paired with its most common genes and DNA. The V and J calls follow TCRdb's processing rather than the paper's. In this sample the table shows approximately 560,000 distinct CDR3 sequences, 15% to 19% of which occur a single time. 6.5% to 8% of the sample lies in the top ten.

Sequenced sample: blood. The chain was built from TRBV12-3 or TRBV12-4 and TRBJ1-2, with the identity of the D gene unclear. This TCR came from a woman aged 30 to 39 with Graves' hyperthyroidism. The CDR3 is CASRTNYGYTF. The DNA is TGTGCCAGCAGGACTAACTATGGCTACACCTTC.